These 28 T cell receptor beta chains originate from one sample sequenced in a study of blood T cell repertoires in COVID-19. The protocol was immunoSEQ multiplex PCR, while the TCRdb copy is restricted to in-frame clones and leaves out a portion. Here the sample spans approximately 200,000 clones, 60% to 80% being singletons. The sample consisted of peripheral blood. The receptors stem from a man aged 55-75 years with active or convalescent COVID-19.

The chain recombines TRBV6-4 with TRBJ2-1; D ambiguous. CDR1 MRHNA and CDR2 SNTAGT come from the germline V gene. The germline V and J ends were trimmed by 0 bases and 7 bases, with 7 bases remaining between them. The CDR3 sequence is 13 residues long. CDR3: CASSDSPENEQFF. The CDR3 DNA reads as TGTGCCAGCAGTGACTCTCCAGAAAATGAGCAGTTCTTC.

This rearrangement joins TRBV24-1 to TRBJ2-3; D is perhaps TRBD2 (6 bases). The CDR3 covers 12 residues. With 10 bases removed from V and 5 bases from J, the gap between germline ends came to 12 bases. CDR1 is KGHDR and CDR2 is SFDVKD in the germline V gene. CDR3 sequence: CATGRGGDTQYF. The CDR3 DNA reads TGTGCCACTGGGCGGGGAGGAGATACGCAGTATTTT.

The chain's CDR3 is CASSKLGREGDYEQYF. As DNA, the CDR3 is TGTGCCAGCAGCAAATTGGGGCGGGAGGGAGATTACGAGCAGTACTTC. The J gene is TRBJ2-7, the V gene TRBV21-1; the table's D call, TRBD2, was not checked against the DNA. TRBV21-1 counts as a pseudogene. The CDR3 is 16 residues long.

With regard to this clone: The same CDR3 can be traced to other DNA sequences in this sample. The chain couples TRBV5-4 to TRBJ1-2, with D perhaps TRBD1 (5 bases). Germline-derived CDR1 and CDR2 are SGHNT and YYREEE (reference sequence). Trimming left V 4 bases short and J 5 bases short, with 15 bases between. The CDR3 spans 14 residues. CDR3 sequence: CASSLETAYYGYTF. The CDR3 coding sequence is TGTGCCAGCAGCCTCGAGACAGCATATTATGGCTACACCTTC.

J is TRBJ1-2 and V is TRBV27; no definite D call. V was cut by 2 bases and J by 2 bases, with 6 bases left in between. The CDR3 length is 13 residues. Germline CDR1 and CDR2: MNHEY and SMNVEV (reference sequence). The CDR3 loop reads CASSLKQNYGYTF. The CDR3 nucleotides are TGTGCCAGCAGTTTAAAACAAAACTATGGCTACACCTTC.

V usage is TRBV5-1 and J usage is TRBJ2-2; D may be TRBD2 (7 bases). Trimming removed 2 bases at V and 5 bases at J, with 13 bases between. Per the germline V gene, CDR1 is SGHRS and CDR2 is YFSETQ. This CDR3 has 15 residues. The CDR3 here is CASSFRGAETGELFF. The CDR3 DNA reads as TGCGCCAGCAGCTTTCGGGGGGCTGAGACCGGGGAGCTGTTTTTT.

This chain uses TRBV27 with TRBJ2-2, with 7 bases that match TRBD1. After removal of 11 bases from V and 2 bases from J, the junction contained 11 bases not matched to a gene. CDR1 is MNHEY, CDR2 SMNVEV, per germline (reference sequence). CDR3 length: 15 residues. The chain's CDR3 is CAGTRDSFNTGELFF. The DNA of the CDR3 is TGTGCCGGAACCCGGGACAGCTTCAACACCGGGGAGCTGTTTTTT.

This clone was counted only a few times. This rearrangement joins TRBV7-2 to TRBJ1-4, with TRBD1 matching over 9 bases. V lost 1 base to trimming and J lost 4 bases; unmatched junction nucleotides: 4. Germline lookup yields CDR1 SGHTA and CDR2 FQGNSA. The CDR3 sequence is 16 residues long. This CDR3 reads CASSLEGTGLNEKLFF. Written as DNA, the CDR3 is TGTGCCAGCAGCTTAGAGGGGACAGGGCTTAATGAAAAACTGTTTTTT.

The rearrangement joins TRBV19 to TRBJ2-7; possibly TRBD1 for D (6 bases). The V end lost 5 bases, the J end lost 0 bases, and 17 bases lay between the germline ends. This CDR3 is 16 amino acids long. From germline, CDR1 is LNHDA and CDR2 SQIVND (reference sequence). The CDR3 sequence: CASSDTGSLPSYEQYF. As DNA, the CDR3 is TGTGCCAGTAGTGACACAGGGAGCCTGCCCTCCTACGAGCAGTACTTC.

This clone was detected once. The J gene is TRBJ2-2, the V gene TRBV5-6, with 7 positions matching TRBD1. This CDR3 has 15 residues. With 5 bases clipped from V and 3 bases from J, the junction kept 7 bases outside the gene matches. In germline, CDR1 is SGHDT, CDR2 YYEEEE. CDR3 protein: CASSLRDRYTGELFF. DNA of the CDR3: TGTGCCAGCAGTCTCAGGGACAGATACACCGGGGAGCTGTTTTTT.

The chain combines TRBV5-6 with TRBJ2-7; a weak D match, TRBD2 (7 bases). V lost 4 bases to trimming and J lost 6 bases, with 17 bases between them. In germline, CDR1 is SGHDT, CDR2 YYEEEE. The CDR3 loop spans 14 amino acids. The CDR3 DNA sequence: TGTGCCAGCAGCCTGAGGGGGGGGCTCTCCGAGCAGTACTTC. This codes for CASSLRGGLSEQYF.

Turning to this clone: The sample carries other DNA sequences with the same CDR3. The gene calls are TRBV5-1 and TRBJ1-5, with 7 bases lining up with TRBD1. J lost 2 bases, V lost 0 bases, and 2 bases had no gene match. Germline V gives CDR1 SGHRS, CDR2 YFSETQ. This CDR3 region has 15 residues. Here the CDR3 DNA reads TGCGCCAGCAGCTTGGAGGGGGCTGGCAATCAGCCCCAGCATTTT. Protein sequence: CASSLEGAGNQPQHF.

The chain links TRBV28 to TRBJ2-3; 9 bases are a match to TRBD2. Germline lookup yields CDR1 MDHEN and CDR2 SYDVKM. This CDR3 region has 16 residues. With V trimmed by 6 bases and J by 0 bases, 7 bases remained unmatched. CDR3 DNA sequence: TGTGCCAGCAGCCCGCCGACTAGCGGAAGCACAGATACGCAGTATTTT. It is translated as CASSPPTSGSTDTQYF.

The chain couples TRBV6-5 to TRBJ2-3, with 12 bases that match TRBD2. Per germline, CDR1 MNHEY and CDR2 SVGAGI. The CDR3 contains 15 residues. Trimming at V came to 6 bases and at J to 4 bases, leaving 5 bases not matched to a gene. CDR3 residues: CASSPTSGRPDTQYF. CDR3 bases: TGTGCCAGCAGCCCGACTAGCGGGAGACCAGATACGCAGTATTTT.

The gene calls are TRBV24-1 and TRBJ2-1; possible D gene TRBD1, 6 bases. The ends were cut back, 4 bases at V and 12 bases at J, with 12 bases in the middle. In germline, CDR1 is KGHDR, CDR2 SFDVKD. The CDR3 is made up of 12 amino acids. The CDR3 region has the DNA TGTGCCACCAGTGAAAGACAGGAGCGGCAGTTCTTC. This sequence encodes CATSERQERQFF.

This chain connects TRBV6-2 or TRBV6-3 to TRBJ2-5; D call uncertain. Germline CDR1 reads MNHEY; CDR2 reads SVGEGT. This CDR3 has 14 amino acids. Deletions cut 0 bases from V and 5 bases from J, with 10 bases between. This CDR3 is CASSYSRSPETQYF. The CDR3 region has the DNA TGTGCCAGCAGTTACTCGAGGTCCCCGGAGACCCAGTACTTC.

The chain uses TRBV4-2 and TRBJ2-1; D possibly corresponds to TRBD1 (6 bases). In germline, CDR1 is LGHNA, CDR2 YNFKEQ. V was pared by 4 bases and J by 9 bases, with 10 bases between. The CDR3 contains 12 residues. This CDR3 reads CASSRDISEQFF. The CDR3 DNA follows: TGTGCCAGCAGCCGGGACATATCTGAGCAGTTCTTC.

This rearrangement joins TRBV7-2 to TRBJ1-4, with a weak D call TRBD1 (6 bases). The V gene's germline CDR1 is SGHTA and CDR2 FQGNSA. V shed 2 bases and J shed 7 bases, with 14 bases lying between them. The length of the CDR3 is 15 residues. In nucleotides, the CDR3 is TGTGCCAGCAGCTTAATGGGGGCTTCAGGTGAAAAACTGTTTTTT. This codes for CASSLMGASGEKLFF.

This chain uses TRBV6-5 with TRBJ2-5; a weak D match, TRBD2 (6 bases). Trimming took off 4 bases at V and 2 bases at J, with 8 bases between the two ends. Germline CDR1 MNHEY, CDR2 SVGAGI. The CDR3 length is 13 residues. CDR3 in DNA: TGTGCCAGCAGTTGGGACTTTCAAGAGACCCAGTACTTC. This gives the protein CASSWDFQETQYF.

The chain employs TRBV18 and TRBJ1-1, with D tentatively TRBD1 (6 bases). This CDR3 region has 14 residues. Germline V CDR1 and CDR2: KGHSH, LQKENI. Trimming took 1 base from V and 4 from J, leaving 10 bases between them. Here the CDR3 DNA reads TGTGCCAGCTCACCACAGGGGGAGGGCACTGAAGCTTTCTTT. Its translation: CASSPQGEGTEAFF.

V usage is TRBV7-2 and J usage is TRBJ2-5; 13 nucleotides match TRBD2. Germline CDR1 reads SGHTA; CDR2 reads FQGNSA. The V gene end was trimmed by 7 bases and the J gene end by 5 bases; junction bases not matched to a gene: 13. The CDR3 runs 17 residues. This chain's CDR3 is CASTRNPGLAGRETQYF. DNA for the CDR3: TGTGCCAGCACCCGAAACCCGGGACTAGCGGGACGGGAGACCCAGTACTTC.

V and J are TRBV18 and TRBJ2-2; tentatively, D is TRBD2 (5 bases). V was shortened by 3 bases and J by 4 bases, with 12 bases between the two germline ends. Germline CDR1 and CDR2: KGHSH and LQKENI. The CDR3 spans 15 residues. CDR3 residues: CASSPGEASTGELFF. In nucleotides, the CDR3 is TGTGCCAGCTCACCGGGAGAAGCGAGCACCGGGGAGCTGTTTTTT.

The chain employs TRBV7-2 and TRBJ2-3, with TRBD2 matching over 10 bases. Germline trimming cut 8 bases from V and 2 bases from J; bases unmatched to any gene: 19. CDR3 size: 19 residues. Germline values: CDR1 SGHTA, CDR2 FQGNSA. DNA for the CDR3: TGTGCCAGCGTCCGAAGAAGGGTCTCGAGCGGGAGGGTCACAGATACGCAGTATTTT. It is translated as CASVRRRVSSGRVTDTQYF.

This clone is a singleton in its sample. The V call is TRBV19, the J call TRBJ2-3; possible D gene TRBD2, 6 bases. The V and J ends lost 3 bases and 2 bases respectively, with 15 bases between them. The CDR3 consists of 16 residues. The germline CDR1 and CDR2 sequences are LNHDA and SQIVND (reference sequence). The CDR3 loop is CASSIGTGVTTDTQYF. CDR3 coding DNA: TGTGCCAGTAGTATCGGGACGGGAGTCACCACAGATACGCAGTATTTT.

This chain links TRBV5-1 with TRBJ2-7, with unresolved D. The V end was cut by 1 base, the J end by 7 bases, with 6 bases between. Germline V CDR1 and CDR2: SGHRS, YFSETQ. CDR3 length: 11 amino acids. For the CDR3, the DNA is TGCGCCAGCAGCTTGCTAGAGGAGCAGTACTTC. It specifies CASSLLEEQYF. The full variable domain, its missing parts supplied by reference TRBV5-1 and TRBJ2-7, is KAGVTQTPRYLIKTRGQQVTLSCSPISGHRSVSWYQQTPGQGLQFLFEYFSETQRNKGNFPGRFSGRQFSNSRSEMNVSTLELGDSALYLCASSLLEEQYFGPGTRLTVT.

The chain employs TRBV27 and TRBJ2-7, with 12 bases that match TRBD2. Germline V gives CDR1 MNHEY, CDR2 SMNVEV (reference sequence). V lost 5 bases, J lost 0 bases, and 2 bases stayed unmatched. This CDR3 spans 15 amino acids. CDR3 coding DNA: TGTGCCAGCAGTGGGACTAGCGGGTACTCCTACGAGCAGTACTTC. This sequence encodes CASSGTSGYSYEQYF.

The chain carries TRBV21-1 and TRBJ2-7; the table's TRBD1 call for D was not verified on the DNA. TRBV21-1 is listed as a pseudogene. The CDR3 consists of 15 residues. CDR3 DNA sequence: TGTGCCAGCCGTCAGGGCAGTCCCAATTCCTACGAGCAGTACTTC. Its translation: CASRQGSPNSYEQYF.

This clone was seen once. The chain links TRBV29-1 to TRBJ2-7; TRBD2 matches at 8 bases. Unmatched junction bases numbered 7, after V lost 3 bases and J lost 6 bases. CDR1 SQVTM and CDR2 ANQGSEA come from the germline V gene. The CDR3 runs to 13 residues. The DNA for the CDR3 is TGCAGCGTTGACCGGGGGGGAAATGGCGAGCAGTACTTC. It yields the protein CSVDRGGNGEQYF.